This is a list of T cell receptor beta chains from one sample in a study of blood T cell repertoires in COVID-19. Generated by immunoSEQ multiplex PCR, the TCRdb table keeps only in-frame clones and is missing some. Among about 310,000 clones listed, 90% were seen once. Sequencing was done on a sample of peripheral blood. These receptors were obtained from a middle-aged woman with COVID-19, enrolled during active disease. CDR3s include the opening cysteine and the closing phenylalanine or tryptophan. The order of the fields is V gene, J gene, clone size, D gene, CDR3 protein, CDR3 DNA. A D gene is named only where the DNA matches it firmly. Expanded clones get a size class; other rows say once, few or many, or leave the size out.

v_call: TRBV18; j_call: TRBJ1-4; clone_size: .; d_call: TRBD1; cdr3_aa: CASSRDRVEEKLFF; cdr3_nt: TGTGCCAGCTCACGGGACAGGGTAGAAGAAAAACTGTTTTTT
v_call: TRBV6-2/TRBV6-3; j_call: TRBJ1-1; clone_size: .; d_call: .; cdr3_aa: CASSTVGNTEAFF; cdr3_nt: TGTGCCAGCAGCACCGTCGGGAACACTGAAGCTTTCTTT
v_call: TRBV5-1; j_call: TRBJ1-2; clone_size: .; d_call: TRBD1; cdr3_aa: CASSIGTENYGYTF; cdr3_nt: TGCGCCAGCAGCATCGGGACAGAGAACTATGGCTACACCTTC
v_call: TRBV6-5; j_call: TRBJ1-1; clone_size: once; d_call: TRBD1; cdr3_aa: CASSYGTGKAEAFF; cdr3_nt: TGTGCCAGCAGTTACGGGACAGGGAAGGCTGAAGCTTTCTTT
v_call: TRBV27; j_call: TRBJ2-1; clone_size: .; d_call: TRBD2; cdr3_aa: CASSYGTSLSYNEQFF; cdr3_nt: TGTGCCAGCAGTTATGGGACTAGCCTCTCCTACAATGAGCAGTTCTTC
v_call: TRBV28; j_call: TRBJ2-7; clone_size: .; d_call: TRBD1; cdr3_aa: CASKGWTGVEQYF; cdr3_nt: TGTGCCAGCAAGGGTTGGACAGGGGTAGAGCAGTACTTC
v_call: TRBV7-9; j_call: TRBJ1-4; clone_size: .; d_call: TRBD1; cdr3_aa: CASSSAGTAEKLFF; cdr3_nt: TGTGCCAGCAGCTCAGCCGGGACAGCTGAAAAACTGTTTTTT
v_call: TRBV18; j_call: TRBJ2-1; clone_size: .; d_call: .; cdr3_aa: CASSPGLGGNEQFF; cdr3_nt: TGTGCCAGCTCACCAGGACTAGGGGGGAATGAGCAGTTCTTC
v_call: TRBV27; j_call: TRBJ2-5; clone_size: .; d_call: TRBD2; cdr3_aa: CASSVGTSRKETQYF; cdr3_nt: TGTGCCAGCAGCGTCGGGACTAGCCGTAAAGAGACCCAGTACTTC
v_call: TRBV4-2; j_call: TRBJ1-4; clone_size: .; d_call: TRBD1; cdr3_aa: CASSQEPPGQGSEKLFF; cdr3_nt: TGTGCCAGCAGCCAAGAGCCACCGGGACAGGGTAGTGAAAAACTGTTTTTT
v_call: TRBV5-1; j_call: TRBJ2-1; clone_size: .; d_call: TRBD2; cdr3_aa: CASSLRLAARVYEQFF; cdr3_nt: TGCGCCAGCAGCTTGAGGCTAGCGGCCCGAGTTTATGAGCAGTTCTTC
v_call: TRBV11-1; j_call: TRBJ1-4; clone_size: .; d_call: .; cdr3_aa: CASSLAPAGLNEKLFF; cdr3_nt: TGTGCCAGCAGCTTAGCCCCGGCGGGACTTAATGAAAAACTGTTTTTT
v_call: TRBV14; j_call: TRBJ1-5; clone_size: .; d_call: .; cdr3_aa: CASSQYSNQPQHF; cdr3_nt: TGTGCCAGCAGCCAATATAGCAATCAGCCCCAGCATTTT
v_call: TRBV19; j_call: TRBJ1-6; clone_size: .; d_call: .; cdr3_aa: CASREGSSYNSPLHF; cdr3_nt: TGTGCCAGTCGGGAGGGGAGCTCCTATAATTCACCCCTCCACTTT
v_call: TRBV6-5; j_call: TRBJ2-7; clone_size: .; d_call: TRBD1; cdr3_aa: CASSWGQPSGAYEQYF; cdr3_nt: TGTGCCAGCAGTTGGGGACAGCCTAGTGGAGCCTACGAGCAGTACTTC
v_call: TRBV29-1; j_call: TRBJ1-5; clone_size: .; d_call: .; cdr3_aa: CSVAGQPNQPQHF; cdr3_nt: TGCAGCGTAGCCGGACAGCCCAATCAGCCCCAGCATTTT
v_call: TRBV5-6; j_call: TRBJ1-1; clone_size: .; d_call: .; cdr3_aa: CASSLSGRGAEAFF; cdr3_nt: TGTGCCAGCAGCTTGTCAGGGCGGGGGGCTGAAGCTTTCTTT
v_call: TRBV5-5; j_call: TRBJ2-3; clone_size: .; d_call: TRBD1; cdr3_aa: CASSSQPGQGHTDTQYF; cdr3_nt: TGTGCCAGCAGCTCGCAACCGGGACAGGGCCACACAGATACGCAGTATTTT
v_call: TRBV18; j_call: TRBJ2-3; clone_size: .; d_call: TRBD1; cdr3_aa: CASSPKGAVSTDTQYF; cdr3_nt: TGTGCCAGCTCACCAAAGGGGGCCGTCTCGACAGATACGCAGTATTTT
v_call: TRBV7-2; j_call: TRBJ1-5; clone_size: .; d_call: TRBD1; cdr3_aa: CASSSGQGRLQPQHF; cdr3_nt: TGTGCCAGCAGTTCGGGACAGGGTAGACTTCAGCCCCAGCATTTT
v_call: TRBV19; j_call: TRBJ2-1; clone_size: .; d_call: TRBD1; cdr3_aa: CASSRTGGPFGSYNEQFF; cdr3_nt: TGTGCCAGTAGTAGAACAGGGGGTCCTTTTGGCTCCTACAATGAGCAGTTCTTC
v_call: TRBV7-9; j_call: TRBJ2-1; clone_size: .; d_call: TRBD1; cdr3_aa: CASSSPGTGGYNEQFF; cdr3_nt: TGTGCCAGCAGCTCACCCGGGACAGGCGGCTACAATGAGCAGTTCTTC
v_call: TRBV19; j_call: TRBJ2-7; clone_size: .; d_call: TRBD2; cdr3_aa: CASSGGTSGWTDYEQYF; cdr3_nt: TGTGCCAGTAGCGGTGGGACTAGCGGGTGGACCGACTACGAGCAGTACTTC
v_call: TRBV6-2/TRBV6-3; j_call: TRBJ2-5; clone_size: .; d_call: .; cdr3_aa: CASSYLDTKETQYF; cdr3_nt: TGTGCCAGCAGTTACCTGGACACTAAAGAGACCCAGTACTTC
v_call: TRBV11-2; j_call: TRBJ2-5; clone_size: .; d_call: TRBD1; cdr3_aa: CASSWTGAQETQYF; cdr3_nt: TGTGCCAGCAGCTGGACAGGGGCCCAAGAGACCCAGTACTTC